These 7 T cell receptor beta chains share one sample of origin, sequenced in a study of OX40 agonist ivuxolimab in advanced cancers. Profiled with immunoSEQ multiplex PCR; TCRdb holds only in-frame clones, not every one. The data show fewer than 80,000 clones, 86% seen once. The sequencing here drew on CD4+ or CD8+ T cells sorted from blood, taken in a trial of the OX40 agonist ivuxolimab. Every receptor here comes from an adult with an advanced solid tumor such as melanoma, head and neck, liver or kidney cancer.

The chain has TRBV19 and TRBJ2-2, with 10 positions matching TRBD2. The V and J ends lost 2 bases and 3 bases, in that order; junction bases with no gene match: 3. There are 16 residues in the CDR3. CDR1 LNHDA and CDR2 SQIVND come from the germline V gene (reference sequence). The CDR3 reads CASSILAGGYTGELFF. CDR3 in DNA: TGTGCCAGTAGTATATTAGCGGGAGGTTACACCGGGGAGCTGTTTTTT.

The chain combines TRBV7-2 with TRBJ2-2; 13 bases agree with TRBD2. V lost 5 bases and J lost 5; bases outside the gene matches: 5. CDR1 is SGHTA and CDR2 is FQGNSA in the germline V gene. This CDR3 spans 16 amino acids. The CDR3 DNA is TGTGCCAGCAGCGGCCGGGGACTAGCGGGGACCGGGGAGCTGTTTTTT. This sequence encodes CASSGRGLAGTGELFF. The variable domain in full, with the rest retrieved from reference TRBV7-2 and TRBJ2-2, is GAGVSQSPSNKVTEKGKDVELRCDPISGHTALYWYRQSLGQGLEFLIYFQGNSAPDKSGLPSDRFSAERTGGSVSTLTIQRTQQEDSAVYLCASSGRGLAGTGELFFGEGSRLTVL.

This chain connects TRBV30 to TRBJ1-5; weak D call: TRBD1 (5 bases). V lost 0 bases and J 0 bases, leaving 15 bases between the germline ends. Germline values: CDR1 GTSNPN, CDR2 SVGIG (reference sequence). This CDR3 spans 17 amino acids. The CDR3 DNA follows: TGTGCCTGGAGTGTTGGGTGGGGGAAAGATAGCAATCAGCCCCAGCATTTT. Its translation is CAWSVGWGKDSNQPQHF.

The rearrangement uses TRBV5-1 and TRBJ1-2; 8 nucleotides align to TRBD1. V dropped 0 bases and J dropped 4; count of bases not matched to a gene: 5. The CDR3 covers 15 residues. CDR1 is SGHRS, CDR2 YFSETQ, per germline. CDR3 amino acids: CASSLAGGQAYGYTF. The CDR3 nucleotides are TGCGCCAGCAGCTTGGCGGGGGGACAGGCCTATGGCTACACCTTC.

This chain uses TRBV5-5 with TRBJ2-2; 10 nucleotides line up with TRBD1. The germline gives CDR1 SGHKS, CDR2 YYEKEE (reference sequence). The CDR3 totals 16 residues. The V segment lost 4 bases and the J segment 2 bases; nucleotides outside the gene matches: 5. The CDR3 coding sequence is TGTGCCAGCAGCGGCCGGGACAGGGGCAACACCGGGGAGCTGTTTTTT. Its protein product is CASSGRDRGNTGELFF.

This chain connects TRBV30 to TRBJ1-2; a weak D match, TRBD1 (6 bases). Germline CDR1 and CDR2: GTSNPN and SVGIG (reference sequence). Trimming left V 5 bases short and J 2 bases short, with 12 bases between. This CDR3 region has 13 residues. The CDR3 spells CAWSAGANYGYTF. The CDR3 region has the DNA TGTGCCTGGTCCGCAGGGGCGAACTATGGCTACACCTTC.

V and J are TRBV7-2 and TRBJ1-1; D might be TRBD1 (5 bases). V was clipped by 0 bases and J by 2 bases, with 7 bases between them. Germline-derived CDR1 and CDR2 are SGHTA and FQGNSA. The CDR3 loop spans 14 amino acids. For the CDR3, the DNA is TGTGCCAGCAGCTTAGCAGGGACCAACACTGAAGCTTTCTTT. Its translation is CASSLAGTNTEAFF.